Listed here are 30 T cell receptor beta chains from one sample, sequenced in a study of blood T cell repertoires in COVID-19. Generated by immunoSEQ multiplex PCR, the TCRdb table keeps only in-frame clones and is missing some. This table holds roughly 100,000 clones, approximately 72% found once. The specimen sequenced was peripheral blood. The receptor source for this set is a woman aged 65 to 85 with acute or convalescent COVID-19.

The rearrangement uses TRBV20-1 and TRBJ2-5; D perhaps matches TRBD1 (5 bases). The V and J ends lost 7 bases and 0 bases respectively, with 6 bases between them. The germline V gene has CDR1 DFQATT and CDR2 SNEGSKA (reference sequence). The CDR3 is 11 residues long. CDR3 loop: CSGRDQETQYF. CDR3 sequence (DNA): TGCAGTGGCAGGGACCAAGAGACCCAGTACTTC.

The genes are TRBV19 and TRBJ2-7; TRBD1 matches 10 bases. Germline trimming cut 5 bases from V and 7 bases from J; bases unmatched to any gene: 8. Germline CDR1 is LNHDA and CDR2 is SQIVND (reference sequence). This CDR3 contains 14 residues. The DNA of the CDR3 is TGTGCCAGTAGTCCCCGACAGGGGGCTCGGGAGCAGTACTTC. It translates to CASSPRQGAREQYF.

The rearrangement uses TRBV10-3 and TRBJ2-7; D might be TRBD2 (5 bases). Germline assignment: CDR1 ENHRY and CDR2 SYGVKD. CDR3 length: 15 residues. V shed 7 bases and J shed 1 base, with 17 bases lying between them. The CDR3 coding sequence is TGTGCCATCAACGACTACGACCGGGATTCCTACGAGCAGTACTTC. This gives the protein CAINDYDRDSYEQYF.

The V and J genes are TRBV5-1 and TRBJ2-2, with D perhaps TRBD1 (7 bases). Per germline, CDR1 SGHRS and CDR2 YFSETQ. The length of the CDR3 is 17 residues. V was shortened by 0 bases and J by 6 bases, with 18 bases between the two germline ends. The CDR3 coding sequence is TGCGCCAGCAGCTTGGCGACAGGGTCTCCGGGGGCCGGGGAGCTGTTTTTT. Translation gives CASSLATGSPGAGELFF. Full variable domain (rest looked up from reference TRBV5-1 and TRBJ2-2): KAGVTQTPRYLIKTRGQQVTLSCSPISGHRSVSWYQQTPGQGLQFLFEYFSETQRNKGNFPGRFSGRQFSNSRSEMNVSTLELGDSALYLCASSLATGSPGAGELFFGEGSRLTVL.

This chain connects TRBV3-1 (or the pseudogene TRBV3-2) to TRBJ2-3; maybe TRBD2 (5 bases). Germline CDR1 and CDR2: LGHDT and YNNKEL (reference sequence). The ends were cut back, 2 bases at V and 7 bases at J, with 13 bases in the middle. The CDR3 has 14 residues. CDR3 protein: CASSQSISGNTQYF. The CDR3 DNA is TGTGCCAGCAGCCAATCTATCTCGGGGAATACGCAGTATTTT.

The CDR3 here is CASRAQGAGYGYTF. CDR3 bases: TGTGCCAGCAGGGCACAGGGGGCGGGCTATGGCTACACCTTC. V is TRBV28 and J is TRBJ1-2; 9 positions match TRBD1. Germline CDR1 and CDR2: MDHEN and SYDVKM. The CDR3 consists of 14 residues. Trimming took 6 bases from V and 4 from J; bases not matched to a gene: 6.

The chain recombines TRBV12-3 or TRBV12-4 with TRBJ1-5; possibly TRBD1 for D (5 bases). The CDR3 is 13 residues long. Trimming took off 6 bases at V and 7 bases at J, with 13 bases between the two ends. The CDR3 DNA sequence: TGTGCCAGCAGGGGGGAGGGTAACCAGCCCCAGCATTTT. Translated, it gives CASRGEGNQPQHF.

The rearrangement joins TRBV3-1 (or the pseudogene TRBV3-2) to TRBJ2-7, with 9 bases that match TRBD1. Germline V gives CDR1 LGHDT, CDR2 YNNKEL (reference sequence). There are 15 residues in the CDR3. With V trimmed by 6 bases and J by 4 bases, 10 bases remained unmatched. The CDR3, as DNA: TGTGCCAGCAGACCGGCGGGACAGGGCTTATACGAGCAGTACTTC. This translates into CASRPAGQGLYEQYF.

This chain uses TRBV9 with TRBJ2-6; TRBD1 agrees at 9 bases. The CDR3 runs to 16 residues. Germline V gene data show CDR1 as SGDLS and CDR2 as YYNGEE. The J segment lost 2 bases and the V segment lost 4 bases, leaving 4 bases of the junction unmatched. In DNA form, the CDR3 reads TGTGCCAGCAGCTCAACAGGGGGCCCTGGGGCCAACGTCCTGACTTTC. This gives the protein CASSSTGGPGANVLTF.

This chain connects TRBV5-4 to TRBJ2-2, with 7 bases fitting TRBD1. J was trimmed by 0 bases and V by 2 bases; bases with no gene match: 1. Germline assignment: CDR1 SGHNT and CDR2 YYREEE (reference sequence). The CDR3 extends over 15 amino acids. The CDR3 DNA reads TGTGCCAGCAGCTTCGGGACAGCGAACACCGGGGAGCTGTTTTTT. Amino acids: CASSFGTANTGELFF.

A few counts support this clone. The chain recombines TRBV18 with TRBJ1-4, with a weak D call TRBD1 (6 bases). CDR3 length equals 16 residues. In germline, CDR1 is KGHSH, CDR2 LQKENI. The V gene lost 2 bases and the J gene lost 5 bases, with 15 bases spanning the gap. As DNA, the CDR3 is TGTGCCAGCTCACCAGCGTCAGGGGCCTCGAATGAAAAACTGTTTTTT. The encoded protein is CASSPASGASNEKLFF.

This rearrangement joins TRBV4-1 to TRBJ2-2; D not certain. Germline V lookup: CDR1 MGHRA, CDR2 YSYEKL. This CDR3 is 16 amino acids long. Trimming pared 0 bases from V and 7 bases from J, leaving 15 bases between. Here the CDR3 DNA reads TGCGCCAGCAGCCAAGAATGGGCAGGTTACGGCGGGGAGCTGTTTTTT. Its translation: CASSQEWAGYGGELFF.

This chain uses TRBV6-5 with TRBJ1-5, with D unresolved. CDR3 size: 14 residues. Germline-derived CDR1 and CDR2 are MNHEY and SVGAGI. V was trimmed by 9 bases and J by 2 bases, leaving 14 bases between them. The CDR3 DNA is TGTGCCAGTGGAGGAGGGCAGGGCAATCAGCCCCAGCATTTT. The encoded protein is CASGGGQGNQPQHF.

The rearrangement links TRBV29-1 to TRBJ2-1, with TRBD2 identical over 7 bases. This CDR3 region has 14 residues. V trimming: 3 bases; J trimming: 4 bases; junction bases outside the gene matches: 6. Germline V gene sequence: CDR1 SQVTM, CDR2 ANQGSEA. DNA of the CDR3: TGCAGCGTTGATCAGGGAGGGCCGTACAATGAGCAGTTCTTC. Its translation is CSVDQGGPYNEQFF.

The chain carries TRBV18 and TRBJ2-3; TRBD2 agrees at 9 bases. Germline V gene sequence: CDR1 KGHSH, CDR2 LQKENI. This CDR3 comprises 15 residues. Unmatched junction bases numbered 0, after V lost 1 base and J lost 1 base. CDR3 sequence: CASSPQRGGTDTQYF. The DNA for the CDR3 is TGTGCCAGCTCACCACAGCGGGGGGGCACAGATACGCAGTATTTT.

This clone was observed a handful of times. V and J are TRBV5-1 and TRBJ1-2, with D perhaps matching TRBD1 (5 bases). CDR3 length: 16 amino acids. The V end was cut by 2 bases, the J end by 5 bases, with 19 bases between. CDR1 is SGHRS, CDR2 YFSETQ, per germline. The CDR3: CASSLRPGPGGYGYTF. DNA of the CDR3: TGCGCCAGCAGCTTAAGACCCGGCCCGGGGGGTTATGGCTACACCTTC.

This clone was seen a handful of times. V and J are TRBV15 and TRBJ2-3; maybe TRBD2 (5 bases). Trimming took 1 base from V and 2 from J, leaving 13 bases between them. Germline assignment: CDR1 LNHNV and CDR2 YYDKDF (reference sequence). The CDR3 has 16 amino acids. The CDR3 spells CATSRGRRTDTDTQYF. The CDR3 DNA sequence: TGTGCCACCAGCAGAGGAAGGAGGACCGACACAGATACGCAGTATTTT.

V gene TRBV3-1 (or the pseudogene TRBV3-2) combines with J gene TRBJ2-3, with 9 bases that match TRBD2. This CDR3 is 16 amino acids long. After removal of 2 bases from V and 6 bases from J, the junction contained 9 bases not matched to a gene. The germline gives CDR1 LGHDT, CDR2 YNNKEL (reference sequence). CDR3 protein: CASSQIPTSGGDTQYF. In DNA, the CDR3 is TGTGCCAGCAGCCAAATTCCGACTAGCGGCGGTGATACGCAGTATTTT.

The genes are TRBV27 and TRBJ1-2; D might be TRBD1 (5 bases). This CDR3 is built from 13 residues. The V and J ends lost 2 bases and 5 bases respectively, with 9 bases between them. In germline, CDR1 is MNHEY, CDR2 SMNVEV (reference sequence). The CDR3: CASSLRQGYGYTF. The CDR3 region has the DNA TGTGCCAGCAGTTTACGGCAGGGTTATGGCTACACCTTC.

The chain couples TRBV14 to TRBJ2-1, with 9 bases aligning to TRBD2. J gave up 7 bases and V 4 bases, and 8 bases lay outside the gene matches. The CDR3 contains 15 residues. Germline V CDR1 and CDR2: SGHDN, FVKESK. The CDR3: CASSPPSGGWNEQFF. The DNA of the CDR3 is TGTGCCAGCAGCCCCCCGAGCGGGGGGTGGAATGAGCAGTTCTTC.

The chain's CDR3 is CASSPQAGAYEQYF. The CDR3 nucleotides are TGTGCCAGCAGCCCCCAAGCGGGGGCCTACGAGCAGTACTTC. The rearrangement joins TRBV5-4 to TRBJ2-7, with 8 bases matching TRBD2. The CDR3 loop spans 14 amino acids. Per germline, CDR1 SGHNT and CDR2 YYREEE (reference sequence). V lost 4 bases to trimming and J lost 2 bases; unmatched junction nucleotides: 5.

For the CDR3, the DNA is TGTGCCAGCAGCTCCAATGGGTGGTTAGGGGGCGTGGAGACCCAGTACTTC. Translation gives CASSSNGWLGGVETQYF. The chain uses TRBV7-2 and TRBJ2-5; TRBD1 matches 7 bases. J was trimmed by 5 bases and V by 4 bases; bases with no gene match: 16. The CDR3 extends over 17 amino acids. Germline CDR1 is SGHTA and CDR2 is FQGNSA.

V gene TRBV7-8 combines with J gene TRBJ1-1; no definite D call. This CDR3 comprises 14 residues. The germline V gene encodes CDR1 SGHVS and CDR2 FQNEAQ. V lost 3 bases and J 1 base, leaving 9 bases between the germline ends. CDR3 DNA: TGTGCCAGCAGCTTTGTGGGAGGGAACACTGAAGCTTTCTTT. Translated: CASSFVGGNTEAFF.

V usage is TRBV7-2 and J usage is TRBJ2-1, with no clear D. From germline, CDR1 is SGHTA and CDR2 FQGNSA. This CDR3 contains 13 residues. The V end lost 2 bases, the J end lost 8 bases, and 10 bases lay between the germline ends. As DNA, the CDR3 is TGTGCCAGCAGCTTAAGCAGGCTCCATGAGCAGTTCTTC. Amino acid sequence: CASSLSRLHEQFF. The full variable domain, rest sourced from reference TRBV7-2 and TRBJ2-1, is GAGVSQSPSNKVTEKGKDVELRCDPISGHTALYWYRQSLGQGLEFLIYFQGNSAPDKSGLPSDRFSAERTGGSVSTLTIQRTQQEDSAVYLCASSLSRLHEQFFGPGTRLTVL.

The chain is built from TRBV6-5 and TRBJ1-1, with 7 bases identical to TRBD1. The CDR3 has 15 amino acids. With 8 bases clipped from V and 1 base from J, the junction kept 10 bases outside the gene matches. Germline loops: CDR1 MNHEY, CDR2 SVGAGI. The CDR3 region is CASSLQGLGNTEAFF. The CDR3 DNA is TGTGCCAGCTCATTACAGGGGTTGGGGAACACTGAAGCTTTCTTT.

The chain uses TRBV3-1 (or the pseudogene TRBV3-2) and TRBJ2-7; 8 positions agree with TRBD2. The CDR3 loop spans 15 amino acids. From germline, CDR1 is LGHDT and CDR2 YNNKEL (reference sequence). J was trimmed by 2 bases and V by 4 bases; bases with no gene match: 7. The CDR3 here is CASSPLRGGTYEQYF. The CDR3 DNA is TGTGCCAGCAGCCCACTCCGGGGGGGAACCTACGAGCAGTACTTC.

The sample holds one count of this clone. The chain has TRBV10-3 and TRBJ1-1; 7 positions agree with TRBD1. V shed 7 bases and J 1 base; nucleotides not matched to a gene: 6. Germline V gene lookup returns CDR1 ENHRY and CDR2 SYGVKD. This CDR3 has 14 amino acids. CDR3 coding DNA: TGTGCCATCACGGAAAACAGGGGGAACACTGAAGCTTTCTTT. This translates into CAITENRGNTEAFF.

This rearrangement joins TRBV2 to TRBJ2-5; D not resolved. The V end lost 6 bases, the J end lost 1 base, and 9 bases lay between the germline ends. Germline CDR1 is SNHLY and CDR2 is FYNNEI. The CDR3 runs to 13 residues. The CDR3 coding sequence is TGTGCCAGCAGGTACAGAGTCCAAGAGACCCAGTACTTC. Protein: CASRYRVQETQYF.

This clone appeared a single time. The CDR3 coding sequence is TGTGCCAGCAAGCGGACAGGTTATGGCTACACCTTC. Translation: CASKRTGYGYTF. The chain has TRBV12-3 or TRBV12-4 and TRBJ1-2; 7 nucleotides line up with TRBD1. The CDR3 sequence is 12 residues long. Trimming at V came to 7 bases and at J to 5 bases, leaving 4 bases not matched to a gene.

J is TRBJ1-4 and V is TRBV3-1 (or the pseudogene TRBV3-2); 10 bases match TRBD1. CDR3 length equals 12 residues. The ends lost 6 bases at V and 14 bases at J; junction bases unmatched: 6. Germline-derived CDR1 and CDR2 are LGHDT and YNNKEL (reference sequence). The CDR3 bases are TGTGCCAGCAGTGTTAGACAGGGGGCTCTGTTTTTT. This codes for CASSVRQGALFF.